The rows below give T cell receptor beta chains drawn from one sample of a study of CD8 T cells in ankylosing spondylitis. In TCRdb, the 5' RACE reads were re-called with MiXCR into one record per CDR3 protein. The sample lists 230,000 or so distinct CDR3 sequences, 24% seen once, with 0.5% to 0.65% in the top ten. Sample: blood, either unsorted or a sorted T cell fraction (not recorded which). The receptor source for this set is a male donor with ankylosing spondylitis or in good health (not recorded which). Both conserved end residues are part of each CDR3. D genes are given only for firm matches. Clone sizes are given selectively: once, few, many, or a class where the clone is expanded.

>many|TRBV6-1|TRBD1|TRBJ1-2
CASSPFTGGGYGYTF
TGTGCCAGCAGTCCCTTCACAGGGGGCGGCTATGGCTACACCTTC
>-|TRBV12-3/TRBV12-4|TRBD1|TRBJ2-1
CASSLGDRGHEQFF
TGTGCCAGCAGTTTAGGGGACAGGGGGCATGAGCAGTTCTTC
>few|TRBV6-1|-|TRBJ2-3
CAIRSASTDTQYF
TGTGCCATACGGTCGGCTAGCACAGATACGCAGTATTTT
>few|TRBV6-1|-|TRBJ2-6
CASSNRHSGANVLTF
TGTGCCAGCAGTAATAGACACTCTGGGGCCAACGTCCTGACTTTC
>-|TRBV20-1|-|TRBJ2-1
CSARGIGVGYNEQFF
TGCAGTGCTAGAGGTATAGGGGTTGGGTACAATGAGCAGTTCTTC
>-|TRBV12-3/TRBV12-4|-|TRBJ2-5
CASSPSGQGGTQYF
TGTGCCAGCAGTCCCTCCGGGCAGGGGGGGACCCAGTACTTC
>-|TRBV5-5|-|TRBJ2-3
CASSLAVARGTDTQYF
TGTGCCAGCAGCTTGGCCGTAGCCCGGGGCACAGATACGCAGTATTTT
>many|TRBV20-1|-|TRBJ2-5
CSARFGGAQETQYF
TGCAGTGCTAGGTTTGGTGGGGCTCAAGAGACCCAGTACTTC
>-|TRBV20-1|TRBD1|TRBJ1-5
CSAQGQGAGSNQPQHF
TGCAGTGCACAGGGACAGGGGGCTGGAAGCAATCAGCCCCAGCATTTT
>-|TRBV5-4|TRBD1|TRBJ2-7
CASSKGQSYEQYF
TGTGCCAGCAGCAAGGGACAGAGCTACGAGCAGTACTTC
>-|TRBV7-9|-|TRBJ2-1
CASRATSDEQFF
TGTGCCAGCAGAGCAACCAGCGATGAGCAGTTCTTC
>few|TRBV12-3/TRBV12-4|TRBD1|TRBJ1-1
CASSLEAGGGMNTEAFF
TGTGCCAGCAGTTTAGAGGCAGGGGGAGGCATGAACACTGAAGCTTTCTTT
>-|TRBV20-1|-|TRBJ1-5
CSARRDDVSNQPQHF
TGCAGTGCTAGGCGAGATGACGTCAGCAATCAGCCCCAGCATTTT
>many|TRBV10-3|-|TRBJ2-3
CAISVEGGTDTQYF
TGTGCCATCAGTGTGGAGGGGGGCACAGATACGCAGTATTTT
>many|TRBV12-3/TRBV12-4|-|TRBJ2-5
CASSPRETQYF
TGTGCCAGCAGCCCTAGGGAGACCCAGTACTTC
>few|TRBV11-2|-|TRBJ2-1
CASSPVIGSYNEQFF
TGTGCCAGCAGCCCCGTGATTGGGTCCTACAATGAGCAGTTCTTC
>-|TRBV5-1|TRBD1|TRBJ2-2
CASSARTGTGELFF
TGCGCCAGCAGCGCACGGACAGGGACCGGGGAGCTGTTTTTT
>few|TRBV12-3/TRBV12-4|-|TRBJ2-1
CASSKGTSYNEQFF
TGTGCCAGCAGTAAGGGGACTTCCTACAATGAGCAGTTCTTC
>many|TRBV20-1|TRBD1|TRBJ1-2
CSTPSGQLLDYGYTF
TGCAGTACACCTTCGGGACAGTTACTAGACTATGGCTACACCTTC
>few|TRBV29-1|-|TRBJ2-4
CSALETAKNIQYF
TGCAGCGCACTGGAGACGGCCAAAAACATTCAGTACTTC
>many|TRBV3-1|-|TRBJ1-2
CASSHLGRTNYGYTF
TGTGCCAGCAGCCACTTGGGCAGGACCAACTATGGCTACACCTTC
>many|TRBV20-1|-|TRBJ1-1
CSARQGGVNTEAFF
TGCAGTGCTAGACAGGGAGGGGTTAACACTGAAGCTTTCTTT
>-|TRBV4-1|-|TRBJ1-1
CASSQIDGLYTEAFF
TGCGCCAGCAGCCAAATAGACGGACTATACACTGAAGCTTTCTTT
>-|TRBV20-1|-|TRBJ1-6
CSASTEGLNSPLHF
TGCAGTGCTAGTACCGAGGGCCTAAATTCACCCCTCCACTTT
>many|TRBV20-1|-|TRBJ2-5
CSARGHGETQYF
TGCAGTGCTAGGGGGCACGGAGAGACCCAGTACTTC
>-|TRBV20-1|-|TRBJ2-1
CSARQGGEQFF
TGCAGTGCCCGGCAGGGCGGTGAGCAGTTCTTC
>-|TRBV20-1|TRBD2|TRBJ2-3
CSARRLAGGMGTDTQYF
TGCAGTGCTAGGAGGCTAGCGGGGGGGATGGGCACAGATACGCAGTATTTT
>many|TRBV20-1|-|TRBJ1-2
CSAEPVNRAGYTF
TGCAGTGCTGAACCAGTAAACAGGGCAGGCTACACCTTC
>-|TRBV20-1|TRBD1|TRBJ1-2
CSARSGQGLDYGYTF
TGCAGTGCTAGATCGGGACAGGGCCTGGACTATGGCTACACCTTC
>-|TRBV7-2|-|TRBJ2-7
CASSEIPLGPYEQYF
TGTGCCAGCAGCGAAATACCCTTGGGGCCCTACGAGCAGTACTTC
>few|TRBV20-1|TRBD2|TRBJ2-5
CSAGVGLAGAETQYF
TGCAGTGCAGGGGTCGGACTAGCGGGGGCTGAGACCCAGTACTTC
>-|TRBV10-2|TRBD1|TRBJ2-1
CASSNSHGTGIDEQFF
TGCGCCAGCAGTAACTCTCATGGGACAGGGATCGATGAGCAGTTCTTC
>-|TRBV20-1|TRBD1|TRBJ2-4
CSARAWDRVKNIQYF
TGCAGTGCTAGAGCTTGGGACAGGGTCAAAAACATTCAGTACTTC
>-|TRBV29-1|-|TRBJ1-1
CSVEDPRWDTEAFF
TGCAGCGTTGAAGACCCCCGTTGGGACACTGAAGCTTTCTTT
>-|TRBV6-1|TRBD2|TRBJ2-5
CASSGLAGGRETQYF
TGTGCCAGCAGTGGTCTAGCGGGGGGGCGGGAGACCCAGTACTTC
>-|TRBV10-3|-|TRBJ2-3
CAIRRGANSDTQYF
TGTGCCATCAGGAGGGGGGCCAATTCAGATACGCAGTATTTT
>-|TRBV12-3/TRBV12-4|-|TRBJ2-7
CASSFGTEDYEQYF
TGTGCCAGCAGTTTCGGGACGGAGGATTACGAGCAGTACTTC
>many|TRBV10-3|TRBD1|TRBJ1-5
CAISGADRAGQPQHF
TGTGCCATCAGCGGAGCGGACAGGGCAGGTCAGCCCCAGCATTTT
>many|TRBV20-1|-|TRBJ2-6
CSARDPVSGANVLTF
TGCAGTGCTAGAGATCCAGTCTCTGGGGCCAACGTCCTGACTTTC
>-|TRBV30|TRBD2|TRBJ2-1
CAWSGPGLAPNEQFF
TGTGCCTGGAGTGGACCGGGACTAGCCCCGAATGAGCAGTTCTTC
>-|TRBV5-1|-|TRBJ2-3
CASTPVGSDTQYF
TGCGCCAGCACACCGGTGGGATCGGATACGCAGTATTTT
>many|TRBV10-3|-|TRBJ2-7
CAISEPLVSEQYF
TGTGCCATCAGTGAGCCGTTGGTTAGCGAGCAGTACTTC
>once|TRBV12-3/TRBV12-4|-|TRBJ2-3
CASSFRGAQYF
TGTGCCAGCAGTTTTCGGGGTGCGCAGTATTTT
>many|TRBV20-1|-|TRBJ2-2
CSARGRQLNTGELFF
TGCAGTGCTAGAGGGCGTCAATTGAACACCGGGGAGCTGTTTTTT